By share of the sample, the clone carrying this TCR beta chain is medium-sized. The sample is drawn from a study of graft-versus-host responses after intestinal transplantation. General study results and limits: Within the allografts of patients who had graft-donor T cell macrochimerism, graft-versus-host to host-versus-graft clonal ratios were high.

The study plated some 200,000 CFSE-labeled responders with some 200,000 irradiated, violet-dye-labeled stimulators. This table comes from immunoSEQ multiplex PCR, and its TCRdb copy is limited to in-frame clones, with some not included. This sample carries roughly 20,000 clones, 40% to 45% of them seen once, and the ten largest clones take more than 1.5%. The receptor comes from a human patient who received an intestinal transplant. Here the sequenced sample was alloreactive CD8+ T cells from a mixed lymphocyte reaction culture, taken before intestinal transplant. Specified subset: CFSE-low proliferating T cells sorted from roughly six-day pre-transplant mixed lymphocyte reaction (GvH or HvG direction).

CDR3 sequence: CASSLYPAGAPYEQYF. For the CDR3, the DNA is TGTGCCAGCAGTTTATACCCAGCAGGGGCCCCCTACGAGCAGTACTTC. V and J are TRBV27 and TRBJ2-7; TRBD1 is a possible D gene (6 bases). CDR3 length: 16 residues. Germline V gives CDR1 MNHEY, CDR2 SMNVEV (reference sequence). The V end lost 1 base, the J end lost 2 bases, and 15 bases lay between the germline ends.